A selection of T cell receptor beta chains follows, all from one sample in a study of glioma-infiltrating T cells. TCRdb redid the calling of the multiplex PCR reads with MiXCR, one entry per CDR3 protein. The repertoire holds about 130,000 distinct CDR3 sequences, with around 23% as singletons. Sequencing was performed on glioma tissue, nonneoplastic brain tissue, or PBMCs (not recorded which). Every receptor here comes from a human donor with low-grade glioma or glioblastoma, undergoing nonglioma brain surgery, or in good health (not recorded which). CDR3s include the opening cysteine and the closing phenylalanine or tryptophan. A D gene is named only where the DNA matches it firmly. Size tells how often a clone was seen (once, few, many) or the class of an expanded clone, and some rows leave it out.

>many|TRBJ1-5|TRBV7-8|TRBD1
TGTGCCAGCAGCAGGACAGGGGAACAGCCCCAGCATTTT
CASSRTGEQPQHF
>NA|TRBJ2-2|TRBV5-1|NA
TGCGCCAGCAGCTTGGCCACTCCCACCGGGGAGCTGTTTTTT
CASSLATPTGELFF
>few|TRBJ1-5|TRBV12-3/TRBV12-4|NA
TGTGCCAGCAGCCAAGACTACAATCAGCCCCAGCATTTT
CASSQDYNQPQHF
>many|TRBJ1-2|TRBV10-3|NA
TGTGCCATCAGCCAGGGGCTTGACTATGGCTACACCTTC
CAISQGLDYGYTF
>few|TRBJ2-5|TRBV19|TRBD2
TGTGCCAGTAGTGTAGCGGGAAACCAAGAGACCCAGTACTTC
CASSVAGNQETQYF
>NA|TRBJ1-2|TRBV12-3/TRBV12-4|TRBD1
TGTGCCAGCAGTAAGGCCCAGGGGGGCGGCTATGGCTACACCTTC
CASSKAQGGGYGYTF
>few|TRBJ2-5|TRBV4-1|NA
TGCGCCAGCAGCCAAGCGCGGGTCCCCCAAGAGACCCAGTACTTC
CASSQARVPQETQYF
>few|TRBJ2-3|TRBV11-2|TRBD1
TGTGCCAGCAGCTTAGATAGGCGAGGGGGCCGCACAGATACGCAGTATTTT
CASSLDRRGGRTDTQYF
>few|TRBJ1-1|TRBV28|NA
TGTGCCAGCAGTGTCAACGGGAACACTGAAGCTTTCTTT
CASSVNGNTEAFF
>NA|TRBJ1-1|TRBV4-2|TRBD1
TGTGCCAGCAGCCAACCCGGACAGGGTGCGGCTTTCTTT
CASSQPGQGAAFF
>NA|TRBJ1-1|TRBV4-1|NA
TGCGCCAGCAGCCAACGGGTTATGAACACTGAAGCTTTCTTT
CASSQRVMNTEAFF
>NA|TRBJ2-2|TRBV7-2|NA
TGTGCCAGCAGCCCCCGGTCGCGCGGGGAGCTGTTTTTT
CASSPRSRGELFF
>many|TRBJ2-3|TRBV6-1|TRBD1
TGTGCCAGCAGCCCTTCGGGACAGGGCGTTCTGTGGGATTTTACAGATACGCAGTATTTT
CASSPSGQGVLWDFTDTQYF
>few|TRBJ1-6|TRBV2|TRBD1
TGTGCCAGCGGGACAGAGGATTCACCCCTCCACTTT
CASGTEDSPLHF
>few|TRBJ2-3|TRBV2|NA
TGTGCCAGCAGATCCCCGGGACTCCGCACAGATACGCAGTATTTT
CASRSPGLRTDTQYF
>many|TRBJ1-1|TRBV28|NA
TGTGCCAGCATCTCATCGACAGCGAACACTGAAGCTTTCTTT
CASISSTANTEAFF
>few|TRBJ1-2|TRBV20-1|NA
TGCAGTGCTAGTGGGCAGACGATTAACTATGGCTACACCTTC
CSASGQTINYGYTF
>many|TRBJ2-6|TRBV20-1|NA
TGCAGTGCTATCGGGGGTCCCAACTCTGGGGCCAACGTCCTGACTTTC
CSAIGGPNSGANVLTF
>many|TRBJ2-5|TRBV12-3/TRBV12-4|NA
TGTGCCAGCAGCCCTTCGGGGGCCCAAGAGACCCAGTACTTC
CASSPSGAQETQYF
>NA|TRBJ2-5|TRBV10-3|NA
TGTGCCATCAGAGACTCCCAAGAGACCCAGTACTTC
CAIRDSQETQYF
>NA|TRBJ2-2|TRBV20-1|NA
TGCAGTGCGCCGCCAGGCAGGGACACCGGGGAGCTGTTTTTT
CSAPPGRDTGELFF
>NA|TRBJ2-1|TRBV6-6|TRBD2
TGTGCCAGCAGTTCCCAACCGGGGGGGAGCGTGGGACGGCAGTACAATGAGCAGTTCTTC
CASSSQPGGSVGRQYNEQFF
>few|TRBJ1-5|TRBV3-1|NA
TGTGCCAGCAGCCAAGAGTCGGGTCAGCCCCAGCATTTT
CASSQESGQPQHF
>many|TRBJ1-1|TRBV7-9|NA
TGTGCCAGCAGCTCAAGTAGGCGGCCAGAAGCTTTCTTT
CASSSSRRPEAFF
>many|TRBJ1-5|TRBV18|TRBD1
TGTGCCAGCTCACCATTTAGCGGGACAGATAGCAATCAGCCCCAGCATTTT
CASSPFSGTDSNQPQHF
>many|TRBJ1-2|TRBV6-2/TRBV6-3|TRBD1
TGTGCCAGCACCCGCCCGTTGGACAGGGACAACTATGGCTACACCTTC
CASTRPLDRDNYGYTF
>many|TRBJ1-1|TRBV28|NA
TGTGCCAGCAGTCCCACTTCAGGGCTGTACACTGAAGCTTTCTTT
CASSPTSGLYTEAFF